The TCR beta chain described here comes from a study of T cell repertoires in cytomegalovirus infection. Overall study: Through public TCR beta signatures, both CMV infection and matching HLA type were indicated.

This clonotype was observed a handful of times. Antigen: not known. V shed 3 bases and J shed 6 bases, with 9 bases lying between them. This CDR3 spans 13 amino acids. Germline CDR1 LNHDA, CDR2 SQIVND (reference sequence). General study findings and limits: HLA-C-restricted TCR beta clonotypes specific for CMV led the ex vivo response. Cumulative frequency of public TCR beta families picked out carriers of CMV plus the relevant HLA.

TCRdb called the reads again in MiXCR, with one record for every CDR3 protein. The table shows nearly 650,000 distinct CDR3 sequences, with 20% to 25% occurring only once. The chain recombines TRBV19 with TRBJ2-1; D not certain. This receptor was taken from a human donor in good health (CMV status not recorded). Some clones in this sample may be carry-over from other donors' samples. Sequencing was done on a sample of CD8+ T cells from PBMCs. CDR3 sequence reads: CASSITVANEQFF. The CDR3, as DNA: TGTGCCAGTAGTATCACGGTAGCCAATGAGCAGTTCTTC.